Listed below are T cell receptor beta chains from one sample, sequenced in a study of T cells in localized non-small cell lung cancer. Libraries were prepared by immunoSEQ multiplex PCR; TCRdb keeps only in-frame clonotypes and omits some of them. The data show around 15,000 clones, 75% to 90% seen once. Here the sequenced sample was peripheral blood, taken before any cancer treatment. These TCRs come from a female donor of 60 years or more with stage III squamous cell lung carcinoma. Both conserved end residues are part of each CDR3. The D gene is left open where the match is weak. Clone size is stated in some rows and not others, as once, few, many or a class when expanded.

>16|-|TRBJ2-1|-|TRBV11-2
TGTGCCAGCAGCTCACCGGCGGGAAGGTCCTACAATGAGCAGTTCTTC
CASSSPAGRSYNEQFF
>14|-|TRBJ1-1|TRBD1|TRBV28
TGTGCCAGCACCCGGACAGGGATAAACACTGAAGCTTTCTTT
CASTRTGINTEAFF
>12|-|TRBJ1-1|-|TRBV4-1
TGCGCCAGCGGCCGGCCTAACACTGAAGCTTTCTTT
CASGRPNTEAFF
>14|-|TRBJ1-1|-|TRBV6-1
TGTGCCAGCAGTGAAAAGCCCTCAAACACTGAAGCTTTCTTT
CASSEKPSNTEAFF
>12|-|TRBJ2-5|TRBD1|TRBV7-3
TGTGCCAGCAGCTACGAAACAGGGGCCCAGTACTTC
CASSYETGAQYF
>15|once|TRBJ2-2|-|TRBV19
TGTGCCAGTAGTCCTGTTGGGCGGCACACCGGGGAGCTGTTTTTT
CASSPVGRHTGELFF
>14|-|TRBJ1-1|-|TRBV6-5
TGTGCCAGCACCCTACGGGGGGGCGCAACTGAAGCTTTCTTT
CASTLRGGATEAFF
>13|-|TRBJ1-2|-|TRBV5-6
TGTGCCAGCAGCCCGGGACTCTCTGATGGCTACACCTTC
CASSPGLSDGYTF
>13|once|TRBJ1-1|-|TRBV19
TGTGCCAGTAGTATAGGTGTGGGCACTGAAGCTTTCTTT
CASSIGVGTEAFF
>16|-|TRBJ1-1|-|TRBV23-1
TGCGCCAGCAGTCAATCGGGACTAAGCATGAACACTGAAGCTTTCTTT
CASSQSGLSMNTEAFF
>11|-|TRBJ2-5|-|TRBV2
TGTGCCAGCAAGTACCAAGAGACCCAGTACTTC
CASKYQETQYF
>15|-|TRBJ2-1|TRBD1|TRBV30
TGTGCCTGGACCTTAAAAGACAGGGGGCGAAATGAGCAGTTCTTC
CAWTLKDRGRNEQFF
>15|-|TRBJ1-2|-|TRBV30
TGTGCCTGGATGGATCGGGGTATCGCTCCGTATGGCTACACCTTC
CAWMDRGIAPYGYTF
>14|few|TRBJ1-5|TRBD1|TRBV6-6
TGTGCCAGCAGTTACGACAGGGGAAATCAGCCCCAGCATTTT
CASSYDRGNQPQHF
>14|-|TRBJ2-3|-|TRBV7-2
TGTGCCACCAGGGGCGGGAGTAGCACAGATACGCAGTATTTT
CATRGGSSTDTQYF
>11|-|TRBJ2-5|TRBD2|TRBV10-3
TGTGCCATCGGCGGGGGGGAGACCCAGTACTTC
CAIGGGETQYF
>16|-|TRBJ1-2|-|TRBV5-4
TGTGCCAGCAGCCATCCGCCGGGAACGGCGGACTATGGCTACACCTTC
CASSHPPGTADYGYTF
>15|-|TRBJ1-5|-|TRBV6-6
TGTGCCAGCAGTTACGAGGGTCATAGCAATCAGCCCCAGCATTTT
CASSYEGHSNQPQHF
>14|-|TRBJ1-5|TRBD1|TRBV19
TGTGCCAGCTGGGACAGGTGGAAAAATCAGCCCCAGCATTTT
CASWDRWKNQPQHF
>15|-|TRBJ2-1|-|TRBV7-9
TGTGCCAGCAGCTTCAGCGGTACTCCCTACAATGAGCAGTTCTTC
CASSFSGTPYNEQFF
>17|-|TRBJ2-3|-|TRBV9
TGTGCCAGCAGCGTAGCTACGGCAGGAGCTGGGACAGATACGCAGTATTTT
CASSVATAGAGTDTQYF
>11|-|TRBJ2-3|-|TRBV2
TGTGCCAGCATCTCCTCAGTCACGCAGTATTTT
CASISSVTQYF
>14|once|TRBJ1-4|-|TRBV5-6
TGTGCCAGCAGCTTGTCGGGGGATGATGAAAAACTGTTTTTT
CASSLSGDDEKLFF
>15|once|TRBJ1-4|-|TRBV5-1
TGCGCCAGCAGCTTGGAACCCCCCGGTTATGAAAAACTGTTTTTT
CASSLEPPGYEKLFF
>12|-|TRBJ2-7|-|TRBV19
TGTGCCAGTAGTGTGGGGCCGGGGGAGCAGTACTTC
CASSVGPGEQYF
>17|-|TRBJ2-7|TRBD2|TRBV5-1
TGCGCCAGCAGCGGTGGCGGGGGTGGAGGATTCTCCTACGAGCAGTACTTC
CASSGGGGGGFSYEQYF
>16|-|TRBJ2-4|TRBD2|TRBV18
TGTGCCAGCTCACCACCGTCTAGCGGGGCCAAAAACATTCAGTACTTC
CASSPPSSGAKNIQYF
>15|-|TRBJ2-5|-|TRBV12-5
TGTGCTAGTGGCCAAGGGGCTACCGCACAAGAGACCCAGTACTTC
CASGQGATAQETQYF
>16|-|TRBJ2-2|-|TRBV18
TGTGCCAGCTCACCACAGAGGGCCGAGAACACCGGGGAGCTGTTTTTT
CASSPQRAENTGELFF
>12|-|TRBJ2-4|-|TRBV6-6
TGTGCCAGCAGTAGACCCAAAAACATTCAGTACTTC
CASSRPKNIQYF
>16|-|TRBJ2-3|-|TRBV7-9
TGTGCCAGCAGCTTACAGAGGACAGAGAACTCAGATACGCAGTATTTT
CASSLQRTENSDTQYF
>14|once|TRBJ2-7|-|TRBV11-2
TGTGCCAGCACCTACCCGGGGGGCGTCTACGAGCAGTACTTC
CASTYPGGVYEQYF
>14|few|TRBJ2-7|-|TRBV5-1
TGCGCCAGCAGCCCCGACGGGGGTGCCTACGAGCAGTACTTC
CASSPDGGAYEQYF
>14|-|TRBJ2-7|-|TRBV7-9
TGTGCCAGCAGCTTACAGGGACTTTTCGACGAGCAGTACTTC
CASSLQGLFDEQYF
>13|-|TRBJ1-1|-|TRBV11-3
TGTGCCAGCAGCTTAGAGAGGAACACTGAAGCTTTCTTT
CASSLERNTEAFF
>14|-|TRBJ1-5|-|TRBV6-6
TGTGCCAGCAGTTACTTGGCAGGGACTCAGCCCCAGCATTTT
CASSYLAGTQPQHF
>13|-|TRBJ1-1|-|TRBV7-8
TGTGCCAGCAGCTTAGCGGCGGGGACTGAAGCTTTCTTT
CASSLAAGTEAFF
>14|-|TRBJ1-1|-|TRBV4-2
TGTGCCAGCAGCCAAGAATCCGCCCGAGGGGACGCTTTCTTT
CASSQESARGDAFF
>16|-|TRBJ1-1|TRBD1|TRBV5-1
TGCGCCAGCAGCGTTGGAGCAGGGGGGATGAACACTGAAGCTTTCTTT
CASSVGAGGMNTEAFF
>16|-|TRBJ2-3|TRBD2|TRBV2
TGTGCCAGCAGTGAACTAGCGGGAGGGCCTGGTGATACGCAGTATTTT
CASSELAGGPGDTQYF
>14|-|TRBJ1-1|-|TRBV6-5
TGTGCCAGCAGTTCCGTAGAAATGAACACTGAAGCTTTCTTT
CASSSVEMNTEAFF
>15|-|TRBJ2-1|TRBD2|TRBV7-9
TGTGCCAGCAGCTTAGCGGGGGGACTAGCGGCTGAGCAGTTCTTC
CASSLAGGLAAEQFF